This TCR beta chain is drawn from a study of cytomegalovirus exposure and HLA in healthy donors. Findings and limits, study-wide: The majority of CMV-associated TCR beta chains were reported as apparently HLA-restricted in a later analysis. In a later analysis, HLA-C alleles had the fewest associated TCRs, DRB1 alleles the most.

The study ran its PCR with 60 Vbeta and 13 Jbeta primers. As processed by the authors: Later analysis identified 65 million to 80 million unique TCR beta chains, roughly 11 million shared. Sequencing was performed with immunoSEQ multiplex PCR; in TCRdb, only in-frame clones are kept and a portion is missing. The DNA gave D and trimming, while V, J and clone size come from that table. This sample's table reports some 64,000 clones. Note on this clone: As yet, its antigen is unknown.

The germline CDR1 and CDR2 sequences are SGHVS and FNYEAQ. V lost 5 bases and J 6 bases, leaving 13 bases between the germline ends. The CDR3 sequence is 13 residues long. Material: PBMCs. This chain joins TRBV7-6 and TRBJ1-1; D is ambiguous. This clonotype was sampled from a woman in her 30s in good health and CMV-seronegative. The CDR3 DNA reads as TGTGCCAGCAGCACAGCCCTAAACGCTGAAGCTTTCTTT. Translation gives CASSTALNAEAFF.